This T cell receptor (beta chain) was captured in a study of T-cell reconstitution after alpha-beta-depleted transplantation in children. Study findings and constraints: By about two months after transplant, alpha-beta T cells reportedly arose from several hundred graft clones that had expanded.

V lost 3 bases, J lost 0 bases, and 13 bases lay in between. The CDR3 has 16 amino acids. CDR1 SGHRS and CDR2 YFSETQ come from the germline V gene. Researchers prepared the TCRbeta library using unique molecular identifiers, the study reports. Each CDR3 protein gets one entry after TCRdb re-called the PCR reads with MiXCR. The sample includes around 700,000 distinct CDR3 sequences, around 14% of them seen just once. This clonotype was counted only a few times. Its specificity is unknown. The TCR was taken from a girl aged 2 to 9 with congenital amegakaryocytic thrombocytopenia, due to receive a stem cell transplant. The chain carries TRBV5-1 and TRBJ2-1; a weak D match, TRBD2 (7 bases). This sample comprised PBMCs, obtained before TCRalphabeta/CD19-depleted stem cell transplant. As DNA, the CDR3 is TGCGCCAGCAGCTCGTCGGGGGGCGGCTCCTACAATGAGCAGTTCTTC. Its translation: CASSSSGGGSYNEQFF. Looking up the rest from reference TRBV5-1 and TRBJ2-1 gives the full variable domain: KAGVTQTPRYLIKTRGQQVTLSCSPISGHRSVSWYQQTPGQGLQFLFEYFSETQRNKGNFPGRFSGRQFSNSRSEMNVSTLELGDSALYLCASSSSGGGSYNEQFFGPGTRLTVL.